These 23 T cell receptor beta chains share one sample of origin, sequenced in a study of blood T cells in healthy people across ages. A sample-barcoded 5' primer and a J-beta primer mix were used in a second PCR of roughly 7 to 12 cycles. Using its own MiXCR run on the 5' RACE reads, TCRdb lists one record per CDR3 protein. The repertoire holds around 1,600,000 distinct CDR3 sequences, with roughly 43% as singletons. Sequencing was performed on blood. These receptors were obtained from a woman aged 18-30 years in good health.

This clonotype was detected only a few times. This rearrangement joins TRBV12-3 or TRBV12-4 to TRBJ1-5, with D possibly matching TRBD1 (6 bases). V gave up 3 bases and J gave up 6 bases, with 15 bases separating them. The CDR3 sequence is 15 residues long. This CDR3 is CASSFGQGTAQPQHF. In nucleotides, the CDR3 is TGTGCCAGCAGTTTTGGGCAGGGGACGGCTCAGCCCCAGCATTTT.

This clonotype was seen repeatedly, ten times or more. This rearrangement joins TRBV7-9 to TRBJ2-3; D uncertain. Trimming left V 5 bases short and J 6 bases short, with 18 bases between. CDR1 SEHNR and CDR2 FQNEAQ come from the germline V gene (reference sequence). This CDR3 region has 15 residues. The CDR3 bases are TGTGCCAGCAGCCCGACGGGCGCCCGGACCGATACGCAGTATTTT. Translation: CASSPTGARTDTQYF.

This clonotype was counted a few times. The J gene is TRBJ1-2, the V gene TRBV15; possibly TRBD1 for D (5 bases). Per the germline V gene, CDR1 is LNHNV and CDR2 is YYDKDF (reference sequence). This CDR3 is 14 amino acids long. V gave up 3 bases and J gave up 4 bases, with 12 bases separating them. CDR3 sequence: CATSSGDRVYGYTF. The CDR3 nucleotides are TGTGCCACCAGCAGCGGGGACCGAGTCTATGGCTACACCTTC. The full variable domain, completed using reference TRBV15 and TRBJ1-2, is DAMVIQNPRYQVTQFGKPVTLSCSQTLNHNVMYWYQQKSSQAPKLLFHYYDKDFNNEADTPDNFQSRRPNTSFCFLDIRSPGLGDTAMYLCATSSGDRVYGYTFGSGTRLTVV.

The V and J genes are TRBV5-1 and TRBJ2-2, with D maybe TRBD1 (5 bases). V lost 8 bases, J lost 5 bases, and 16 bases lay in between. The germline gives CDR1 SGHRS, CDR2 YFSETQ. CDR3 length equals 14 residues. CDR3 in DNA: TGCGCCAGTAGCCCCCAGGGAAAGACCGGGGAGCTGTTTTTT. This sequence encodes CASSPQGKTGELFF. Supplemented by reference TRBV5-1 and TRBJ2-2, the full variable domain reads KAGVTQTPRYLIKTRGQQVTLSCSPISGHRSVSWYQQTPGQGLQFLFEYFSETQRNKGNFPGRFSGRQFSNSRSEMNVSTLELGDSALYLCASSPQGKTGELFFGEGSRLTVL.

This clonotype was seen more than once but under ten times. The chain combines TRBV20-1 with TRBJ2-1; D is uncertain. CDR3 length: 15 amino acids. Germline assignment: CDR1 DFQATT and CDR2 SNEGSKA (reference sequence). Trimming left V 6 bases short and J 0 bases short, with 15 bases between. The CDR3 nucleotides read TGCAGTGCAATGGGCCGACCAAGCTCCTACAATGAGCAGTTCTTC. Translating it yields CSAMGRPSSYNEQFF.

The CDR3: CSVAAGNWEQFF. CDR3 DNA sequence: TGCAGCGTCGCCGCAGGGAATTGGGAGCAGTTCTTC. The chain combines TRBV29-1 with TRBJ2-1; maybe TRBD1 (5 bases). From germline, CDR1 is SQVTM and CDR2 ANQGSEA. CDR3 length: 12 residues. V dropped 6 bases and J dropped 10 bases, with 16 bases sitting between them.

This clonotype appeared a few times. The rearrangement joins TRBV7-9 to TRBJ2-7; possible D gene TRBD1, 5 bases. V was clipped by 5 bases and J by 1 base, with 15 bases between them. Per the germline V gene, CDR1 is SEHNR and CDR2 is FQNEAQ (reference sequence). The CDR3 sequence is 15 residues long. The CDR3 reads CASSLSREYSYEQYF. The CDR3, as DNA: TGTGCCAGCAGCCTCAGCAGGGAATATTCCTACGAGCAGTACTTC.

The chain employs TRBV27 and TRBJ2-7; 12 bases agree with TRBD2. CDR1 and CDR2 (germline): MNHEY, SMNVEV (reference sequence). This CDR3 contains 13 residues. The J segment lost 3 bases and the V segment lost 9 bases, leaving 3 bases of the junction unmatched. This CDR3 reads CASRTSGNYEQYF. The CDR3 DNA reads as TGTGCCAGTAGGACTAGCGGGAACTACGAGCAGTACTTC.

This clonotype was seen more than once but under ten times. V usage is TRBV12-3 or TRBV12-4 and J usage is TRBJ2-2, with TRBD1 identical over 7 bases. The CDR3 contains 14 residues. Germline trimming cut 4 bases from V and 6 bases from J; bases unmatched to any gene: 5. CDR3 nucleotide sequence: TGTGCCAGCAGTTCCGACAGGGACGCCGGGGAGCTGTTTTTT. This gives the protein CASSSDRDAGELFF.

V is TRBV20-1 and J is TRBJ1-5; D uncertain. This CDR3 comprises 14 residues. From germline, CDR1 is DFQATT and CDR2 SNEGSKA (reference sequence). The V and J ends lost 2 bases and 0 bases respectively, with 8 bases between them. CDR3 loop: CSARSGFSNQPQHF. Written as DNA, the CDR3 is TGCAGTGCTAGATCCGGGTTTAGCAATCAGCCCCAGCATTTT.

This rearrangement joins TRBV5-5 to TRBJ1-4; 7 nucleotides align to TRBD1. V was clipped by 3 bases and J by 7 bases; unmatched bases: 6. The CDR3 covers 14 residues. The germline gives CDR1 SGHKS, CDR2 YYEKEE (reference sequence). CDR3 nucleotide sequence: TGTGCCAGCAGCTCAGCAGGGACAGCTGAAAAACTGTTTTTT. It specifies CASSSAGTAEKLFF.

The V and J genes are TRBV27 and TRBJ2-1; 11 bases align to TRBD2. J gave up 2 bases and V 5 bases, and 5 bases lay outside the gene matches. Germline V gene sequence: CDR1 MNHEY, CDR2 SMNVEV (reference sequence). CDR3 length equals 16 residues. In nucleotides, the CDR3 is TGTGCCAGCAGTGGGGTAGCGGGGGGGCCCTACAATGAGCAGTTCTTC. Its protein product is CASSGVAGGPYNEQFF.

The V call is TRBV3-1, the J call TRBJ2-1, with D tentatively TRBD2 (6 bases). The CDR3 runs 16 residues. V was trimmed by 6 bases and J by 9 bases, leaving 24 bases between them. CDR1 and CDR2 (germline): LGHDT, YNNKEL (reference sequence). The CDR3 coding sequence is TGTGCCAGCAGGCCAGATAGGGCTAGCGTAAGGAGTGAGCAGTTCTTC. It is translated as CASRPDRASVRSEQFF.

The chain links TRBV27 to TRBJ2-3, with D perhaps TRBD1 or TRBD2 (5 bases each). The CDR3 extends over 16 amino acids. CDR1 is MNHEY and CDR2 is SMNVEV in the germline V gene (reference sequence). V gave up 0 bases and J gave up 1 base, with 11 bases separating them. The CDR3 loop reads CASSLSGAAGTDTQYF. The CDR3 DNA reads as TGTGCCAGCAGTTTATCCGGGGCCGCGGGCACAGATACGCAGTATTTT.

This clonotype was seen once. The rearrangement joins TRBV7-2 to TRBJ1-5; a weak D match, TRBD1 (6 bases). Germline V lookup: CDR1 SGHTA, CDR2 FQGNSA. The V end was cut by 6 bases, the J end by 2 bases, with 20 bases between. This CDR3 region has 17 residues. The CDR3 here is CASSQLKPGAGNQPQHF. The DNA of the CDR3 is TGTGCCAGCAGTCAGCTTAAGCCGGGGGCGGGCAATCAGCCCCAGCATTTT.

The gene calls are TRBV29-1 and TRBJ2-5; 10 bases align to TRBD2. The CDR3 covers 12 residues. V lost 7 bases, J lost 4 bases, and 3 bases stayed unmatched. Germline V gene data show CDR1 as SQVTM and CDR2 as ANQGSEA. The CDR3 loop is CSGRTSGETQYF. The DNA for the CDR3 is TGCAGCGGACGGACTAGCGGAGAGACCCAGTACTTC.

This clonotype was picked up a small number of times. The rearrangement joins TRBV5-1 to TRBJ2-7; D unclear. CDR1 is SGHRS and CDR2 is YFSETQ in the germline V gene. The V gene lost 2 bases and the J gene lost 2 bases, with 11 bases spanning the gap. The length of the CDR3 is 14 residues. The DNA for the CDR3 is TGCGCCAGCAGCTTTGAGGTAGGGACCTACGAGCAGTACTTC. This sequence encodes CASSFEVGTYEQYF.

A few counts support this clonotype. The chain has TRBV12-3 or TRBV12-4 and TRBJ2-3; 12 nucleotides match TRBD2. CDR3 length: 19 residues. Trimming at V came to 6 bases and at J to 1 base, leaving 14 bases not matched to a gene. The DNA of the CDR3 is TGTGCCAGCAGATCTACTAGCGGGGGGCCTTCTAGGGGCACAGATACGCAGTATTTT. Its translation is CASRSTSGGPSRGTDTQYF.

The J gene is TRBJ1-3, the V gene TRBV25-1; no clear D gene. The germline V gene encodes CDR1 MGHDK and CDR2 SYGVNS. The CDR3 runs to 14 residues. The V gene lost 3 bases and the J gene lost 0 bases, with 6 bases spanning the gap. The CDR3 DNA follows: TGTGCCAGCAGTGACGGGCTCTCTGGAAACACCATATATTTT. Translation gives CASSDGLSGNTIYF.

This rearrangement joins TRBV7-9 to TRBJ2-7; possible D gene TRBD1, 6 bases. The germline CDR1 and CDR2 sequences are SEHNR and FQNEAQ (reference sequence). Trimming pared 4 bases from V and 5 bases from J, leaving 18 bases between. The CDR3 spans 15 residues. The CDR3 sequence is CASSSTVNRVHEQYF. The CDR3 region has the DNA TGTGCCAGCAGCTCCACTGTCAACAGGGTCCACGAGCAGTACTTC.

The table lists this clonotype with a few counts. The chain recombines TRBV6-6 with TRBJ1-2; weak D call: TRBD1 (5 bases). Between the trimmed V and J ends, which lost 6 bases and 7 bases, there was a span of 21 bases. Germline V gene lookup returns CDR1 MNHNY and CDR2 SVGAGI (reference sequence). CDR3 length: 15 residues. The CDR3 DNA sequence: TGTGCCAGCAGCCCCACCGGCTTCGAGGGGCTTGGCTACACCTTC. Translation: CASSPTGFEGLGYTF.

V usage is TRBV14 and J usage is TRBJ2-1, with D tentatively TRBD2 (6 bases). The CDR3 runs to 13 residues. V was pared by 2 bases and J by 9 bases, with 11 bases between. Germline CDR1 reads SGHDN; CDR2 reads FVKESK. The CDR3 protein is CASSQYLGGEQFF. DNA for the CDR3: TGTGCCAGCAGCCAATACTTGGGGGGTGAGCAGTTCTTC.

This sequence joins TRBV7-2 and TRBJ2-1, with D hard to call. Trimming shortened V by 4 bases and J by 0 bases, and 16 bases separated the two germline ends. The CDR3 runs 17 residues. The germline V gene encodes CDR1 SGHTA and CDR2 FQGNSA. The CDR3 nucleotides read TGTGCCAGCAGCTCCCAGCCCAGATCTCACTCCTACAATGAGCAGTTCTTC. Its protein product is CASSSQPRSHSYNEQFF.